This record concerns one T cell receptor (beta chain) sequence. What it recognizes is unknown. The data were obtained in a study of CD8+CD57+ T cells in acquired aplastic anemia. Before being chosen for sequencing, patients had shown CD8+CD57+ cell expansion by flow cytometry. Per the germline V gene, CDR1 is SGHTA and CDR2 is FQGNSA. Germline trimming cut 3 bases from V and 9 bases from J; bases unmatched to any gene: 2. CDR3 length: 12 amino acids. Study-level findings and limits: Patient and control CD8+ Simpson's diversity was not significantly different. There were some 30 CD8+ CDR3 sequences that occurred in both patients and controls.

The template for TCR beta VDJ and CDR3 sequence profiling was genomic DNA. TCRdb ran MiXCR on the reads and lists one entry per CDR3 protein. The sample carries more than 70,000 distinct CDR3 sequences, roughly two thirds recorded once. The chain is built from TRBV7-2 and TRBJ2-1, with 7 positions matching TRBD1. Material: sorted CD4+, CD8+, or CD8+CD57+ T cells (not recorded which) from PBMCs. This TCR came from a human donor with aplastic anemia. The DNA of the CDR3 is TGTGCCAGCAGCTTCCGACAGGGTGAGCAGTTCTTC. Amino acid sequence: CASSFRQGEQFF.